The clone carrying this T cell receptor (beta chain) occurred many times. What it binds is unknown. This sample was taken from a study of T-cell memory formation after mild COVID-19. Study overall: The TCR clusters were mostly specific to one donor. Study conclusions and caveats: Of the contracting clones, CD4+ ones lay mainly in CM and EM, and CD8+ ones in EMRA.

The CDR3 totals 12 residues. The ends lost 5 bases at V and 7 bases at J; junction bases unmatched: 5. Sample barcodes and UMIs were carried by the TCR alpha and TCR beta cDNA libraries that 5'RACE generated with constant-segment primers. TCRdb re-called the 5' RACE reads with MiXCR, one entry per CDR3 protein. The table shows roughly 370,000 distinct CDR3 sequences, with 15% to 20% occurring only once. V and J are TRBV12-3 or TRBV12-4 and TRBJ2-7, with TRBD2 matching 7 bases. The sample consisted of PBMCs or a T cell subset sorted from them (not recorded which). The origin of this receptor is a man younger than 30 who had mild COVID-19 (a few samples of this study predate the infection). Cell type and time point are not known. Here the CDR3 reads CASSPGRGEQYF. CDR3 nucleotides: TGTGCCAGCAGTCCAGGGCGGGGGGAGCAGTACTTC.